This TCR beta chain was observed in a study of blood T cell repertoires in COVID-19. This clone has just one count. Assay: immunoSEQ multiplex PCR; the TCRdb copy retains only in-frame clones and omits some. The sample includes a few hundred thousand clones, roughly 87% of them seen just once. The CDR3 has 15 residues. Germline V gene lookup returns CDR1 SGHRS and CDR2 YFSETQ. Trimming stripped 0 bases from V and 7 bases from J, with 11 bases between. The gene calls are TRBV5-1 and TRBJ1-6; D gene unclear. Material for sequencing was PBMCs or T cells enriched from blood (not recorded which). The receptor was isolated from a young woman who had recovered from COVID-19. CDR3 sequence (DNA): TGCGCCAGCAGCTTGGCGGGTATACGGAATTCACCCCTCCACTTT. Translating it yields CASSLAGIRNSPLHF.